This TCR beta chain was retrieved from a study of molecular identifiers for immune sequencing clone quantification. Study-wide context: Naive CD8 cell RNA, from 20,000 or 100,000 cells, was split five ways in replicates, with four sequenced.

TCRdb used MiXCR to reprocess the PCR reads, holding one entry per CDR3 protein. This sample has around 100,000 distinct CDR3 sequences, with about 35% found just once. Between the trimmed V and J ends, which lost 4 bases and 0 bases, there was a span of 10 bases. In germline, CDR1 is MGHRA, CDR2 YSYEKL. The CDR3 covers 14 residues. This clonotype was counted between two and nine times. The TCR originated in a human donor in good health. Some libraries in this study had Jurkat cell RNA spiked in. Specimen: naive CD8+ T cells from blood, with Jurkat cell RNA spiked in. The subset was: FACS-sorted CD8+CD4-CCR7+CD45RA+ naive T cells. The chain is built from TRBV4-1 and TRBJ2-7; TRBD2 might be the D (6 bases). In DNA form, the CDR3 reads TGCGCCAGCAGCCCGGGACTGGGCTCCTACGAGCAGTACTTC. This gives the protein CASSPGLGSYEQYF.